This record looks at one T cell receptor (beta chain) sequence and its context. Those enrolled in Seattle joined during active infection and were followed longitudinally afterward. The length of the CDR3 is 19 residues. The germline gives CDR1 SEHNR, CDR2 FQNEAQ (reference sequence). V lost 5 bases and J lost 0, with 23 bases in between. The sample is drawn from a study of blood T cell repertoires in COVID-19. Study background: COVID-19 samples collected from the United States, Italy and Spain covered acute and convalescent phases. Sources were T cells, B-cell-depleted T cells, or PBMCs; the material itself was cDNA or gDNA.

Original processing methods: Nucleated cell number was recorded as an estimate derived from reference gene primer amplification. Only in-frame clones appear in the TCRdb table, and some are missing; sequencing was by immunoSEQ multiplex PCR. That table gives V, J and clone size, and the DNA gave D and trimming. The repertoire holds roughly 340,000 clones, with about 90% as singletons. The TCR sequence derives from a woman between 25 and 40 years old with COVID-19, enrolled during active disease. The rearrangement uses TRBV7-9 and TRBJ2-4; D may be TRBD2 (6 bases). Sequencing used peripheral blood. The DNA of the CDR3 is TGTGCCAGCAGCCCCCTCTCGGAGGGGACGCAACTAGCCAAAAACATTCAGTACTTC. Translating gives CASSPLSEGTQLAKNIQYF. Based on the CDR3 plus reference TRBV7-9 and TRBJ2-4, the full variable domain is DTGVSQNPRHKITKRGQNVTFRCDPISEHNRLYWYRQTLGQGPEFLTYFQNEAQLEKSRLLSDRFSAERPKGSFSTLEIQRTEQGDSAMYLCASSPLSEGTQLAKNIQYFGAGTRLSVL.